The clone carrying this TCR beta chain was seen a handful of times. Its antigen remains unknown. TCRdb analysed the 5' RACE reads with MiXCR anew, one entry per CDR3 protein. The repertoire holds 100,000 to 150,000 distinct CDR3 sequences, roughly 15% seen once, with roughly a third in the top ten. The data were obtained in a study of CD8 T cells in ankylosing spondylitis. Trimming took 5 bases from V and 3 from J, leaving 22 bases between them. Germline CDR1 SGHVS, CDR2 FQNEAQ. The CDR3 covers 18 residues. Findings of the study overall: Ankylosing spondylitis blood appeared to be characterized by a TCR beta motif of several highly homologous variants.

The clonotype originates from a male donor with ankylosing spondylitis. The chain combines TRBV7-8 with TRBJ2-2; possibly TRBD2 for D (6 bases). Specimen: blood, either unsorted or a sorted T cell fraction (not recorded which). The CDR3 loop is CASSARRDLRVHTGELFF. In DNA form, the CDR3 reads TGTGCCAGCAGCGCGCGGAGGGACCTCCGGGTCCACACCGGGGAGCTGTTTTTT.